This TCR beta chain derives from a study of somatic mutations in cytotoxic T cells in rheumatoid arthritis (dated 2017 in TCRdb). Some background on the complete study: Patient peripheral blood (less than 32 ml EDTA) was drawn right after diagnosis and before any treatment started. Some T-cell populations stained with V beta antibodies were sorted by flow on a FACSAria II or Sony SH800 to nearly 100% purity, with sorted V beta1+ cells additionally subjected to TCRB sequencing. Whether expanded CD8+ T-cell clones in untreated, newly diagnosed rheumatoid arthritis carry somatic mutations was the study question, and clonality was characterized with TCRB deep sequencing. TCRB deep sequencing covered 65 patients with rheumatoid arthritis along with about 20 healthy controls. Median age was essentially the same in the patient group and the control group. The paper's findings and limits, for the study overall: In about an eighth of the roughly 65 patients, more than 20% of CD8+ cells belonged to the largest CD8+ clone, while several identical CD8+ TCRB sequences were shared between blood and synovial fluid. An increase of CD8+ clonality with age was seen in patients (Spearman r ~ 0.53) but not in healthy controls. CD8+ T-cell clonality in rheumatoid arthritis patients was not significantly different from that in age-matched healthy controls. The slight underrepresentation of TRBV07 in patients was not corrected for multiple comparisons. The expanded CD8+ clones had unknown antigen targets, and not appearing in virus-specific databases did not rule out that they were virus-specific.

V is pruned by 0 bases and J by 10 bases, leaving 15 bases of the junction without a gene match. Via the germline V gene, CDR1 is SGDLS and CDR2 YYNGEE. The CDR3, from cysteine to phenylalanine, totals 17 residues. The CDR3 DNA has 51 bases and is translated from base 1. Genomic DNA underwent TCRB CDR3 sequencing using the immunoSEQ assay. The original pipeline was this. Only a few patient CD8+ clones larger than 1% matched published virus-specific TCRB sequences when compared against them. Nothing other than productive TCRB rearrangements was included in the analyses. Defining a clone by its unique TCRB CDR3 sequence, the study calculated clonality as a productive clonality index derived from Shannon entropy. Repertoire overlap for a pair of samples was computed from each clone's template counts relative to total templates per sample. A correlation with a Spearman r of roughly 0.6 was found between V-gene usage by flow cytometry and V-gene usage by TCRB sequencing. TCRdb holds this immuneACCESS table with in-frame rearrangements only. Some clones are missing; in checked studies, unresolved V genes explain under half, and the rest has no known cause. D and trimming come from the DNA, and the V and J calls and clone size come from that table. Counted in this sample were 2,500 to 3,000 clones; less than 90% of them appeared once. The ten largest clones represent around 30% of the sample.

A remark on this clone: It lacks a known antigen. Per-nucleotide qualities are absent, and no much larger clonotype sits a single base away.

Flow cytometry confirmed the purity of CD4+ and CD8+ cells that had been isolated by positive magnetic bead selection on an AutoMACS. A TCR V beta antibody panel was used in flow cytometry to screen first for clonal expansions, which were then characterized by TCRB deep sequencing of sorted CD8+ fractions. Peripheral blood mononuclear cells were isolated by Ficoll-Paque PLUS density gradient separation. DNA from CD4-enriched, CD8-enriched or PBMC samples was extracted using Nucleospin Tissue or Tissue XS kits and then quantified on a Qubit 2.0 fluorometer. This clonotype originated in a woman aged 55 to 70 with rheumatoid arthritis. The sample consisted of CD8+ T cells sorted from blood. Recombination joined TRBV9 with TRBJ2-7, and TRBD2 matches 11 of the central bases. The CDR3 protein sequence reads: CASSVGGASGRPGCQYF. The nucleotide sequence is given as TGTGCCAGCAGCGTAGGAGGGGCTAGCGGGAGGCCAGGGTGTCAGTACTTC.